This TCR beta chain is from a study of response to subunit inactivated influenza vaccine. Findings and limits, study-wide: There was a suggestion from the authors that each seasonal influenza vaccination recruits few new T cells.

On this clonotype: What it binds is unknown.

TCRdb processed the RT-PCR reads anew with MiXCR; each CDR3 protein has one entry. The data hold approximately 520,000 distinct CDR3 sequences, with over 25% observed a single time. CDR1 and CDR2 (germline): DFQATT, SNEGSKA (reference sequence). The germline V and J ends were trimmed by 3 bases and 2 bases, with 10 bases remaining between them. This CDR3 spans 13 amino acids. This receptor was taken from a man aged 50-59 years who received an inactivated influenza vaccine. The rearrangement uses TRBV20-1 and TRBJ1-1, with a possible D match to TRBD1 (5 bases). The sample here was CD4+ T cells sorted from PBMCs, taken roughly 5 days after vaccination. DNA of the CDR3: TGCAGTGCTAGGTGGGGGATTAACACTGAAGCTTTCTTT. It yields the protein CSARWGINTEAFF.